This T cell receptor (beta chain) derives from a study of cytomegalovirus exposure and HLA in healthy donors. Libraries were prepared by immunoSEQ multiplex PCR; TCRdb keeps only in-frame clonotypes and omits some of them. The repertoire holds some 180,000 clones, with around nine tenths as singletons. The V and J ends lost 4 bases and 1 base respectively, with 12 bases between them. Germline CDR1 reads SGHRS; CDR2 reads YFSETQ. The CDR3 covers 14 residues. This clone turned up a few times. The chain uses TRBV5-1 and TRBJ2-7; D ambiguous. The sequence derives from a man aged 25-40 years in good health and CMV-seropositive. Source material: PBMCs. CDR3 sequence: CASSLAPDSYEQYF. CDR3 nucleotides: TGCGCCAGCAGCCTGGCCCCGGATTCCTACGAGCAGTACTTC.